Below, 9 T cell receptor beta chains from the same sample are listed, as sequenced in a study of T cell repertoires in ileal Crohn's disease. The repertoire was sequenced with immunoSEQ multiplex PCR; TCRdb's copy has only in-frame clones and lacks some. Among 14,000 or so clones listed, 80% to 85% were seen once. Material: ileal tissue. These receptors all come from an adult with Crohn's disease.

The chain joins TRBV6-5 to TRBJ2-2; 7 bases match TRBD1. The V gene end was trimmed by 6 bases and the J gene end by 6 bases; junction bases not matched to a gene: 10. The germline V gene encodes CDR1 MNHEY and CDR2 SVGAGI. CDR3 length: 15 residues. CDR3 in amino acids: CASRAETGTPGELFF. The CDR3, as DNA: TGTGCCAGCAGGGCCGAGACAGGGACCCCCGGGGAGCTGTTTTTT.

This clone was counted a single time. The junction and the germline gene differ at one end; a read error may be behind it. The chain has TRBV27 and TRBJ1-1; D is ambiguous. The CDR3 has 14 residues. Germline V CDR1 and CDR2: MNHEY, SMNVEV (reference sequence). The CDR3 loop is CASSLSRVNTEALF. The CDR3 DNA reads as TGTGCCAGCAGTTTAAGTCGGGTGAACACTGAAGCTCTCTTT.

This chain connects TRBV28 to TRBJ1-1; no clear D gene. Germline-derived CDR1 and CDR2 are MDHEN and SYDVKM. The CDR3 has 13 amino acids. V shed 7 bases and J shed 1 base, with 10 bases lying between them. The chain's CDR3 is CASMRQPNTEAFF. CDR3 nucleotides: TGTGCCAGCATGCGACAACCGAACACTGAAGCTTTCTTT.

The J gene is TRBJ1-2, the V gene TRBV6-1; D ambiguous. V was cut by 7 bases and J by 5 bases, with 17 bases left in between. Germline V gene data show CDR1 as MNHNS and CDR2 as SASEGT. CDR3 length: 14 amino acids. CDR3 protein: CASNDLGDLYGYTF. DNA for the CDR3: TGTGCCAGCAACGACCTAGGAGATCTATATGGCTACACCTTC.

The gene calls are TRBV29-1 and TRBJ1-2, with 7 bases lining up with TRBD1. V gave up 5 bases and J gave up 7 bases; unmatched junction bases: 10. CDR3 size: 13 residues. In germline, CDR1 is SQVTM, CDR2 ANQGSEA. The DNA of the CDR3 is TGCAGCGTTACCTTAACAGGGGCGGCTGGCTACACCTTC. Translating it yields CSVTLTGAAGYTF.

The J gene is TRBJ2-5, the V gene TRBV2, with 12 bases aligning to TRBD2. The CDR3 has 12 amino acids. The ends lost 4 bases at V and 13 bases at J; junction bases unmatched: 4. In germline, CDR1 is SNHLY, CDR2 FYNNEI. CDR3 region: CASSASGGARYF. CDR3 coding DNA: TGTGCCAGCAGTGCTAGCGGGGGGGCCCGGTACTTC.

In its sample, this clone was seen once. The chain employs TRBV30 and TRBJ2-6, with TRBD1 identical over 8 bases. The CDR3 loop spans 18 amino acids. In germline, CDR1 is GTSNPN, CDR2 SVGIG (reference sequence). J lost 0 bases, V lost 2 bases, and 9 bases had no gene match. CDR3 sequence reads: CAWSTPGTGVSGANVLTF. CDR3 DNA: TGTGCCTGGAGTACGCCCGGGACAGGCGTCTCTGGGGCCAACGTCCTGACTTTC.

For this clone: The junction shows a germline mismatch at one end, possibly a read error. The chain employs TRBV7-7 and TRBJ2-3; D call uncertain. The CDR3 spans 14 residues. Germline V lookup: CDR1 SSHAT, CDR2 FNYEAQ (reference sequence). This CDR3 is CASSLGQRTDTQYF. The CDR3 DNA reads as TGTGCTAGCAGCTTGGGCCAGCGCACAGATACGCAGTATTTT.

CDR3 nucleotides: TGTGCCAGCAGCTCACAAGACAGGGGGGGTTTCTTT. This gives the protein CASSSQDRGGFF. The genes are TRBV7-2 and TRBJ1-1; 9 bases are shared with TRBD1. The CDR3 is 12 residues long. Germline values: CDR1 SGHTA, CDR2 FQGNSA. The trim removed 4 bases at V and 13 bases at J, leaving 7 bases unmatched.